The source of this TCR beta chain is a study of T-cell reconstitution after alpha-beta-depleted transplantation in children (dated by TCRdb to the mid-2010s). About the full investigation: Using TCR repertoire profiling, the study quantitatively followed how T-cell immune reconstitution unfolded in children after TCRalphabeta/CD19-depleted allogeneic hematopoietic cell transplantation.

The CDR3 goes from the cysteine to the phenylalanine over 13 residues. Only the CDR3 region is kept as DNA, spanning 39 bases read in frame from base 1. Relative to germline, V is 5 bases shorter and J is 6 bases shorter, with 11 bases between their ends. CDR1 and CDR2 (SGHVS, FQNEAQ) derive from the germline V gene. The table lists this clonotype with many counts. It lacks a known antigen. Base qualities are missing; no much larger clone stands one base away. Library creation used PCR. The run used an Illumina HiSeq 2500. TCR library preparation used molecular barcoding, with unique molecular identifiers applied to normalize quantification of the TCRbeta repertoire. TCRdb's own reprocessing of the public reads used fastp at Q25 and MiXCR and kept productive beta chains. Merged by CDR3 protein, the rows form single entries marked with the most common genes and DNA. Counted in this sample were around 250,000 distinct CDR3 sequences; approximately 9.8% of them appeared once. The top ten clones comprise over 9% of the sample.

The sample was PBMCs from the stem cell graft donor, taken from the stem cell graft. This clonotype was sampled from a human donor who donated a stem cell graft to a child with SCID. The sequence links TRBV7-8 to TRBJ2-1; the D gene is possibly TRBD1 or TRBD2, each agreeing over 5 bases. CDR3 sequence: CASSPLGTNEQFF. The DNA sequence is given as TGTGCCAGCAGCCCTTTGGGGACCAATGAGCAGTTCTTC.